These T cell receptor beta chains were read from a single sample in a study of T cells in Graves' hyperthyroidism and ophthalmopathy. One entry per CDR3 protein, called by TCRdb with MiXCR from the multiplex PCR reads. The sample includes fewer than 250,000 distinct CDR3 sequences, about a sixth of them seen just once. The sample comprised blood. Receptors were obtained from a middle-aged man with Graves' hyperthyroidism. Both conserved end residues are part of each CDR3. Fields, in order: V gene, D gene, J gene, clone size, CDR3 protein, CDR3 DNA. D genes are given only for firm matches. Rows give clone size only sometimes, using once, few, many, or a class for an expanded clone.

>TRBV4-1|TRBD2|TRBJ2-3|.
CASSRQGLAATDTQYF
TGCGCCAGCAGCAGACAGGGACTAGCGGCCACAGATACGCAGTATTTT
>TRBV10-3|TRBD1|TRBJ1-1|few
CAISSDTGAYTEAFF
TGTGCCATCAGTTCGGATACAGGGGCTTACACTGAAGCTTTCTTT
>TRBV29-1|.|TRBJ2-2|many
CSVEGTARGGELFF
TGCAGCGTTGAGGGGACTGCCAGAGGCGGGGAGCTGTTTTTT
>TRBV5-1|.|TRBJ2-5|few
CASSFELAGQETQYF
TGCGCCAGCAGTTTTGAATTGGCAGGCCAAGAGACCCAGTACTTC
>TRBV4-1|TRBD2|TRBJ2-2|few
CASTWGGLANTGELFF
TGCGCCTCGACCTGGGGGGGACTAGCCAACACCGGGGAGCTGTTTTTT
>TRBV20-1|TRBD2|TRBJ2-2|.
CSARVLAGGATGELFF
TGCAGTGCTAGGGTACTAGCGGGAGGGGCTACCGGGGAGCTGTTTTTT
>TRBV7-2|.|TRBJ2-7|.
CASSLEYGGTYEQYF
TGTGCCAGCAGCTTAGAGTATGGGGGTACCTACGAGCAGTACTTC
>TRBV12-3/TRBV12-4|TRBD2|TRBJ2-1|.
CASRSSGKWGDEQFF
TGTGCCAGCCGATCTAGCGGGAAGTGGGGGGATGAGCAGTTCTTC
>TRBV11-1|.|TRBJ2-5|many
CASRGSSGLQETQYF
TGTGCCAGCAGAGGATCTTCAGGACTGCAAGAGACCCAGTACTTC
>TRBV9|.|TRBJ2-3|few
CASSVDWRSTDTQYF
TGTGCCAGCAGCGTCGACTGGCGGTCCACAGATACGCAGTATTTT
>TRBV6-1|TRBD1|TRBJ1-4|few
CASNPERTGLYATNEKLFF
TGTGCCAGCAATCCAGAAAGGACAGGCCTCTATGCAACTAATGAAAAACTGTTTTTT
>TRBV14|.|TRBJ2-1|.
CASSSRPDPFNEQFF
TGTGCCAGCAGTTCAAGACCGGACCCATTCAATGAGCAGTTCTTC
>TRBV5-1|TRBD1|TRBJ2-5|many
CASSLGQGSETQYF
TGCGCCAGCAGCTTGGGACAGGGGAGCGAGACCCAGTACTTC
>TRBV6-1|.|TRBJ1-4|many
CASTFRGINEKLFF
TGTGCCAGCACCTTCCGGGGCATTAATGAAAAACTGTTTTTT
>TRBV7-9|.|TRBJ2-5|many
CASSISQGLQETQYF
TGTGCCAGCAGCATTAGCCAGGGGCTCCAAGAGACCCAGTACTTC
>TRBV20-1|.|TRBJ2-2|many
CSAAIRNTGELFF
TGCAGTGCCGCCATCAGGAACACCGGGGAGCTGTTTTTT
>TRBV4-2|.|TRBJ2-7|.
CASSQRSEQYF
TGTGCCAGCAGCCAAAGATCCGAGCAGTACTTC
>TRBV5-4|TRBD2|TRBJ2-1|many
CASSLVLAGVNEQFF
TGTGCCAGCAGCTTGGTCCTAGCGGGAGTGAATGAGCAGTTCTTC
>TRBV27|.|TRBJ1-1|many
CASSLYAGETEAFF
TGTGCCAGCAGTTTATATGCAGGGGAAACTGAAGCTTTCTTT
>TRBV2|.|TRBJ2-7|few
CASSVAGKKGYEQYF
TGTGCCAGCAGTGTGGCAGGGAAAAAAGGCTACGAGCAGTACTTC
>TRBV7-2|TRBD2|TRBJ2-1|many
CASSLRGGTSGSYNEQFF
TGTGCCAGCAGCTTAAGAGGCGGGACTAGCGGAAGTTACAATGAGCAGTTCTTC
>TRBV7-2|.|TRBJ2-3|many
CASSSGYTQYF
TGTGCCAGCAGCTCCGGGTATACGCAGTATTTT
>TRBV6-1|.|TRBJ2-3|many
CASSDQGLWTDTQYF
TGTGCCAGCAGTGATCAGGGCTTGTGGACAGATACGCAGTATTTT
>TRBV11-2|.|TRBJ2-5|many
CASSLVPSPGQETQYF
TGTGCCAGCAGCTTAGTACCTAGCCCGGGTCAAGAGACCCAGTACTTC